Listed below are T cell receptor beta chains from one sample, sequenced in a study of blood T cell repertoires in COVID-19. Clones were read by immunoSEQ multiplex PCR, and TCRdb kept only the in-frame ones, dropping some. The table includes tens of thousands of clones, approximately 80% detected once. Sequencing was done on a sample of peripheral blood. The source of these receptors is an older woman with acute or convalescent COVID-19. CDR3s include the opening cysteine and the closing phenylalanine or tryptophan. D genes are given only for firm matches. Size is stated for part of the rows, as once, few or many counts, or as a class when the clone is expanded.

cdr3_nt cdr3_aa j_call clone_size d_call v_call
TGTGCCAGCAGTCCCGGGACAGGGAACTTTGGCTACACCTTC CASSPGTGNFGYTF TRBJ1-2 few TRBD1 TRBV2
TGTGCCAGCAGTGTCCCATTATCGAGGGAAGCTTTCTTT CASSVPLSREAFF TRBJ1-1 . . TRBV25-1
TGTGCCAGTAGTATAAACAGGGACCCAAATCAGCCCCAGCATTTT CASSINRDPNQPQHF TRBJ1-5 . . TRBV19
TGTGCCATCAGTGATCCAACAGCTAACACTGAAGCTTTCTTT CAISDPTANTEAFF TRBJ1-1 . . TRBV10-3
TGTGCCAGCAGCTCGTGGAGGAGGACAGGGGATCAGCCCCAGCATTTT CASSSWRRTGDQPQHF TRBJ1-5 . TRBD1 TRBV5-8
TGTGCCAGCAGCCAGCTAGTGTCCTACGAGCAGTACTTC CASSQLVSYEQYF TRBJ2-7 . . TRBV3-1/TRBV3-2
TGTGCCAGCAGCTTGGGACAGACGTACCAAGAGACCCAGTACTTC CASSLGQTYQETQYF TRBJ2-5 few . TRBV5-4
TGTGCCAGCAGTTTACGCTTGGGGACTAGCGGGGTCCAAGAGACCCAGTACTTC CASSLRLGTSGVQETQYF TRBJ2-5 few TRBD2 TRBV28
TGTGCCAGCAGTGAATTCAGGGACAGCTCCACTGAAGCTTTCTTT CASSEFRDSSTEAFF TRBJ1-1 few TRBD1 TRBV6-1
TGCAGCGTTGAAGATGGACTGGGGACTGAAGCTTTCTTT CSVEDGLGTEAFF TRBJ1-1 once . TRBV29-1
TGCAGTGCTAGTAAGGGACAGGGATCACCCCTCCACTTT CSASKGQGSPLHF TRBJ1-6 . TRBD1 TRBV20-1
TGTGCCAGCAGTAAGGACAGATATAGCAATCAGCCCCAGCATTTT CASSKDRYSNQPQHF TRBJ1-5 . . TRBV28
TGTGCCAGTAGTAGAACAGGGGCGGTTGGCAATGAGCAGTTCTTC CASSRTGAVGNEQFF TRBJ2-1 once TRBD1 TRBV19
TGTGCCAGCAGCGTAGTCATGAACACCGGGGAGCTGTTTTTT CASSVVMNTGELFF TRBJ2-2 . . TRBV9
TGCGCCAGCAAGGGACAGGGGGAAGGTAGCAATCAGCCCCAGCATTTT CASKGQGEGSNQPQHF TRBJ1-5 . TRBD1 TRBV4-1
TGCAGCGTTCCACTTAGCACAGATACGCAGTATTTT CSVPLSTDTQYF TRBJ2-3 once . TRBV29-1
TGCGCCAGCAGCTTGGGACAGAGGAGTGAGCAGTTCTTC CASSLGQRSEQFF TRBJ2-1 . . TRBV5-1
TGTGCCAGCTCTACCGCCGGGACAGGGGGCTTATTTGCCAAAAACATTCAGTACTTC CASSTAGTGGLFAKNIQYF TRBJ2-4 . TRBD1 TRBV18
TGTGCCAGTAGTTCGGGAGCAGGTTTCGTCTATGGCTACACCTTC CASSSGAGFVYGYTF TRBJ1-2 . . TRBV19
TGTGCCAGCAGTGACCAGGACAGGGCTGTCGCTGAAGCTTTCTTT CASSDQDRAVAEAFF TRBJ1-1 . TRBD1 TRBV6-1
TGTGCCAGCAGCTTTTACACGTCCTACGAGCAGTACTTC CASSFYTSYEQYF TRBJ2-7 . . TRBV7-2
TGTGCCAGCAGTTACGGGGGTGGGGGCGAAGCTTTCTTT CASSYGGGGEAFF TRBJ1-1 . . TRBV6-5
TGTGCCAGCACCCGCGGACAGCCCAACTATGGCTACACCTTC CASTRGQPNYGYTF TRBJ1-2 . . TRBV6-5
TGTGCCAGCAGCTTATCCCCAGGGGAAAACACCATATATTTT CASSLSPGENTIYF TRBJ1-3 . . TRBV7-3
TGTGCCAGCAGGGGGGACAGTCATGAAAAACTGTTTTTT CASRGDSHEKLFF TRBJ1-4 . TRBD1 TRBV2
TGCAGCGCAATAAGGGGGTACACTGAAGCTTTCTTT CSAIRGYTEAFF TRBJ1-1 . . TRBV29-1
TGTGCCAGCAGCTTAGCTAGCGGGAGCATCGGGAGTGAGCAGTTCTTC CASSLASGSIGSEQFF TRBJ2-1 . TRBD2 TRBV7-2
TGTGCCAGTAGTGTCCCTCGCGGACAGGGGGCGCAATTGGCCGGGGAGCTGTTTTTT CASSVPRGQGAQLAGELFF TRBJ2-2 . TRBD1 TRBV19
TGTGCCAGCAGCCCCTACCTGGGACAGGGGGCGGTGCAGCCCCAGCATTTT CASSPYLGQGAVQPQHF TRBJ1-5 . TRBD1 TRBV5-8
TGTGCCAGCAGTTTAGTGGCAGGGGGCTCCTACGAGCAGTACTTC CASSLVAGGSYEQYF TRBJ2-7 few TRBD1 TRBV27
TGTGCCAGCAGCTTAGTTGGGGCAGGGAACACTGAAGCTTTCTTT CASSLVGAGNTEAFF TRBJ1-1 . . TRBV11-1
TGTGCCAGCAGCTTGACTCAGGGGCTACCCGGAGAGACCCAGTACTTC CASSLTQGLPGETQYF TRBJ2-5 . . TRBV5-6
TGTGCCAGCAGCTCCCATGGGCCCAGCTACGAGCAGTACTTC CASSSHGPSYEQYF TRBJ2-7 . . TRBV7-9
TGCGCCAGCAGTCTAACGGGAACCGATCGGGGAGGGCAAGAGACCCAGTACTTC CASSLTGTDRGGQETQYF TRBJ2-5 once TRBD2 TRBV23-1
TGCGCCAGCAGCTTGGGGACTACGACAGGGGGCTATGGCTACACCTTC CASSLGTTTGGYGYTF TRBJ1-2 . TRBD1 TRBV5-1
TGTGCCAGCATACAGCAAAGAAAAAACATTCAGTACTTC CASIQQRKNIQYF TRBJ2-4 . . TRBV21-1
TGTGCCAGCAGTGAAACGGGACAGGGGATCTATGGCTACACCTTC CASSETGQGIYGYTF TRBJ1-2 . TRBD1 TRBV6-1
TGTGCCAGCAGTTTGGGACAGGACGAGCAGTACTTC CASSLGQDEQYF TRBJ2-7 . TRBD1 TRBV9
TGTGCCAGTGGTGAAAGGGGGCGTATCGGGCAGCCCCAGCATTTT CASGERGRIGQPQHF TRBJ1-5 . . TRBV21-1
TGTGCCAGCAGCTTAGATCGTGGACTAAAGTATTTT CASSLDRGLKYF TRBJ2-3 . . TRBV11-2
TGCGCCAGCAGCTCACAAAACACAAAAGCTCGACAGGCTAACACTGAAGCTTTCTTT CASSSQNTKARQANTEAFF TRBJ1-1 . . TRBV5-1
TGTGCCAGCAGCTACCGGACAGGGGTGGGTGAGACCCAGTACTTC CASSYRTGVGETQYF TRBJ2-5 . TRBD1 TRBV5-6
TGTGCCAGCAGCCAGTGGGGGACAGCTCAAGGTGAAAAACTGTTTTTT CASSQWGTAQGEKLFF TRBJ1-4 few TRBD1 TRBV4-2
TGTGCCAGCAGCCCTAGCCTAGCCAAAAACATTCAGTACTTC CASSPSLAKNIQYF TRBJ2-4 . . TRBV28
TGTGCCAGCAGTTACTCAATAGGGGGTTGGGAGACCCAGTACTTC CASSYSIGGWETQYF TRBJ2-5 . . TRBV6-6
TGTGCCAGCAGCCGGGGGGGGTTCGGTGAGCAGTACTTC CASSRGGFGEQYF TRBJ2-7 . TRBD2 TRBV5-8
TGTGCCAGCAGTGAATACGGGAGGGAGCGGAACTTC CASSEYGRERNF TRBJ1-2 . . TRBV25-1
TGTGCCATCAGTACCTTGCGAAGGACAGACTCCTACGAGCAGTACTTC CAISTLRRTDSYEQYF TRBJ2-7 . . TRBV10-3
TGTGCCAGCAGCCTCCGGGACAGAAGAGAGACCCAGTACTTC CASSLRDRRETQYF TRBJ2-5 . TRBD1 TRBV5-4
TGTGCCAGCAGCTTGGGTAGCGGGAGCACAGATACGCAGTATTTT CASSLGSGSTDTQYF TRBJ2-3 . TRBD2 TRBV5-4
TGTGCCAGCAGCCTCGGACAATATAATTCACCCCTCCACTTT CASSLGQYNSPLHF TRBJ1-6 . . TRBV14
TGCGCCAGCAGCCGCCGACTAGCGGATAGCTCCTACAATGAGCAGTTCTTC CASSRRLADSSYNEQFF TRBJ2-1 . TRBD2 TRBV4-1
TGTGCCAGCAGCCTCTCTACTAGCGGTGGGACAGATACGCAGTATTTT CASSLSTSGGTDTQYF TRBJ2-3 . TRBD2 TRBV9